This T cell receptor beta chain was obtained from a study of cytomegalovirus exposure and HLA in healthy donors. Whole-study findings and limits: For most TCR beta V segments, an earlier analysis put the productive rate at about 87% or about 30% of the time. TCR beta sequences reportedly predicted the HLA-A and HLA-B alleles of most subjects accurately. A missense variant in DCLRE1C was later tied to TCR beta V- and J-gene trimming.

13 Jbeta primers and 60 Vbeta primers were used for the PCR. In the authors' workflow: Roughly 9.9 million shared chains were among the 65 million to 85 million unique TCR beta chains that a later analysis counted. Clones were read by immunoSEQ multiplex PCR, and TCRdb kept only the in-frame ones, dropping some. That table is the source of V, J and clone size, and D and trimming were worked out from the DNA. The data contain 100,000 to 150,000 clones, 65% to 85% of them seen just once; the ten biggest clones take up 1.2%. For this clone: Antigen unknown.

The V gene lost 2 bases and the J gene lost 0 bases, with 13 bases spanning the gap. The CDR3 is 17 amino acids. From germline, CDR1 is LNHNV and CDR2 YYDKDF (reference sequence). V is TRBV15 and J is TRBJ1-4; D is possibly TRBD1 (5 bases). Material: PBMCs. This receptor was obtained from a boy younger than 18 in good health and CMV-seronegative. In DNA, the CDR3 is TGTGCCACCAGCAGATTGGAAGACAGTGCAACTAATGAAAAACTGTTTTTT. Translation gives CATSRLEDSATNEKLFF.